This T cell receptor (beta chain) was captured in a study of blood T cell repertoires in COVID-19. Produced via immunoSEQ multiplex PCR; TCRdb's table is partial and in-frame only. The data hold some 320,000 clones, with more than 75% observed a single time. Trimming removed 0 bases at V and 2 bases at J, with 12 bases between. Germline CDR1 and CDR2: SGHRS and YFSETQ. This CDR3 comprises 17 residues. J is TRBJ1-6 and V is TRBV5-1; D is unclear. This receptor was identified in a woman aged 25 to 39 who had recovered from COVID-19. Sequenced: PBMCs or T cells enriched from blood (not recorded which). CDR3 region: CASSLGPNYAYNSPLHF. The CDR3 bases are TGCGCCAGCAGCTTGGGGCCAAATTACGCCTATAATTCACCCCTCCACTTT.